Shown below are 29 T cell receptor beta chains from a single sample sequenced in a study of control samples from healthy donors and cancer patients. The assay was immunoSEQ multiplex PCR, and TCRdb's table has in-frame clones only and misses some. The table has over 100,000 clones, over 85% seen once; the top ten hold less than 6%. Sequencing was performed on blood. The receptors come from a man younger than 35 in good health.

The CDR3 spells CASSFGVGGAQETQYF. DNA for the CDR3: TGTGCCAGCAGCTTCGGCGTGGGTGGGGCCCAAGAGACCCAGTACTTC. The chain has TRBV5-6 and TRBJ2-5; tentatively, D is TRBD1 (5 bases). The CDR3 covers 16 residues. Germline CDR1 SGHDT, CDR2 YYEEEE. Trimming cost V 2 bases and J 1 base, with 15 bases left between them. Full variable domain (rest looked up from reference TRBV5-6 and TRBJ2-5): DAGVTQSPTHLIKTRGQQVTLRCSPKSGHDTVSWYQQALGQGPQFIFQYYEEEERQRGNFPDRFSGHQFPNYSSELNVNALLLGDSALYLCASSFGVGGAQETQYFGPGTRLLVL.

The chain joins TRBV19 to TRBJ2-7, with TRBD1 matching 7 bases. CDR3 size: 13 residues. Germline-derived CDR1 and CDR2 are LNHDA and SQIVND (reference sequence). J was trimmed by 4 bases and V by 4 bases; bases with no gene match: 4. CDR3: CASSTQQGYEQYF. DNA for the CDR3: TGTGCCAGTAGTACTCAACAGGGGTACGAGCAGTACTTC.

The chain couples TRBV5-6 to TRBJ1-4, with D unclear. This CDR3 is built from 12 residues. Germline lookup yields CDR1 SGHDT and CDR2 YYEEEE. Trimming removed 4 bases from V and 8 bases from J, with 9 bases in between. The CDR3 sequence: CASSEGYEKLFF. As DNA, the CDR3 is TGTGCCAGCAGCGAAGGGTACGAAAAACTGTTTTTT. Full variable domain (missing parts from reference TRBV5-6 and TRBJ1-4): DAGVTQSPTHLIKTRGQQVTLRCSPKSGHDTVSWYQQALGQGPQFIFQYYEEEERQRGNFPDRFSGHQFPNYSSELNVNALLLGDSALYLCASSEGYEKLFFGSGTQLSVL.

This clone was seen just once. The chain has TRBV2 and TRBJ2-7, with 10 bases lining up with TRBD1. V dropped 8 bases and J dropped 5; count of bases not matched to a gene: 3. The CDR3 is made up of 12 amino acids. From germline, CDR1 is SNHLY and CDR2 FYNNEI. DNA of the CDR3: TGTGCCAGCCGGGACAGGGGCCACGAGCAGTACTTC. Translated: CASRDRGHEQYF.

CDR3 protein: CASTGLDQETQYF. The CDR3 nucleotides are TGTGCCAGCACGGGGTTAGACCAAGAGACCCAGTACTTC. The chain has TRBV6-5 and TRBJ2-5; weak D call: TRBD2 (5 bases). The CDR3 is 13 residues long. CDR1 and CDR2 from the germline V gene are MNHEY and SVGAGI. Deletions cut 7 bases from V and 0 bases from J, with 9 bases between.

The count of this clone is one. The chain is built from TRBV29-1 and TRBJ2-2; D call uncertain. CDR1 SQVTM and CDR2 ANQGSEA come from the germline V gene. The CDR3 spans 14 residues. With 2 bases removed from V and 1 base from J, the gap between germline ends came to 8 bases. CDR3 DNA: TGCAGCGTTGAATCTAGTTTGAACACCGGGGAGCTGTTTTTT. This sequence encodes CSVESSLNTGELFF.

The chain has TRBV5-4 and TRBJ2-1; no clear D gene. The CDR3 is 13 residues long. Looked up from germline, CDR1 is SGHNT and CDR2 is YYREEE (reference sequence). Trimming removed 4 bases at V and 5 bases at J, with 10 bases between. The CDR3: CASSHRIDNEQFF. In DNA, the CDR3 is TGTGCCAGCAGCCACCGCATAGACAATGAGCAGTTCTTC.

The chain is built from TRBV6-6 and TRBJ2-5; D not certain. The CDR3 spans 12 residues. Trimming removed 0 bases at V and 4 bases at J, with 3 bases between. Looked up from germline, CDR1 is MNHNY and CDR2 is SVGAGI (reference sequence). CDR3 protein: CASSYSTETQYF. DNA for the CDR3: TGTGCCAGCAGTTACTCGACAGAGACCCAGTACTTC.

The chain employs TRBV5-1 and TRBJ1-5, with TRBD1 identical over 7 bases. This CDR3 is 15 amino acids long. The V gene end was trimmed by 4 bases and the J gene end by 4 bases; junction bases not matched to a gene: 8. Looked up from germline, CDR1 is SGHRS and CDR2 is YFSETQ. The CDR3: CASSPGTAPNQPQHF. CDR3 nucleotides: TGCGCCAGCAGCCCGGGGACAGCGCCTAATCAGCCCCAGCATTTT.

The chain has TRBV5-1 and TRBJ1-6; TRBD1 aligns across 9 bases. Germline loops: CDR1 SGHRS, CDR2 YFSETQ. With 5 bases clipped from V and 10 bases from J, the junction kept 7 bases outside the gene matches. The CDR3 totals 14 residues. CDR3 DNA: TGCGCCAGCAGTATGGGGACAGGGACCTCACCCCTCCACTTT. It is translated as CASSMGTGTSPLHF. Drawing the rest from reference TRBV5-1 and TRBJ1-6, the complete variable domain is KAGVTQTPRYLIKTRGQQVTLSCSPISGHRSVSWYQQTPGQGLQFLFEYFSETQRNKGNFPGRFSGRQFSNSRSEMNVSTLELGDSALYLCASSMGTGTSPLHFGNGTRLTVT.

This clone appeared a single time. CDR3 nucleotides: TGTGCCAGCAGCTCGGGACAGGGGATGGGCAATGAGCAGTTCTTC. It yields the protein CASSSGQGMGNEQFF. This rearrangement joins TRBV11-2 to TRBJ2-1, with TRBD1 matching 10 bases. CDR1 is SGHAT, CDR2 FQNNGV, per germline. Losses at the gene ends were 4 bases for V and 6 bases for J; bases not matched to a gene: 6. This CDR3 has 15 residues.

The rearrangement links TRBV4-1 to TRBJ1-2; the D gene is possibly TRBD1 (6 bases). The CDR3 sequence is 15 residues long. Germline V gene data show CDR1 as MGHRA and CDR2 as YSYEKL. V was cut by 6 bases and J by 0 bases, with 14 bases left in between. The CDR3: CASRVTGSANYGYTF. CDR3 nucleotides: TGCGCCAGCAGGGTAACAGGGTCGGCTAACTATGGCTACACCTTC.

The chain combines TRBV6-1 with TRBJ1-5; D not certain. Germline CDR1 reads MNHNS; CDR2 reads SASEGT. CDR3 length equals 16 residues. The V gene lost 4 bases and the J gene lost 5 bases, with 18 bases spanning the gap. This CDR3 is CASSVLEGQVDQPQHF. Here the CDR3 DNA reads TGTGCCAGCAGTGTCTTGGAGGGTCAGGTGGATCAGCCCCAGCATTTT.

The rearrangement joins TRBV4-1 to TRBJ1-5; 7 nucleotides line up with TRBD1. V lost 2 bases, J lost 2 bases, and 3 bases stayed unmatched. Germline V gene lookup returns CDR1 MGHRA and CDR2 YSYEKL. This CDR3 is built from 15 residues. The CDR3 nucleotides read TGCGCCAGCAGCCAAAATACAGGGGGCAATCAGCCCCAGCATTTT. Translation: CASSQNTGGNQPQHF.

The chain employs TRBV2 and TRBJ2-3; D possibly corresponds to TRBD1 (5 bases). V was clipped by 7 bases and J by 1 base, with 9 bases between them. CDR3 size: 13 residues. Germline CDR1 reads SNHLY; CDR2 reads FYNNEI. CDR3 DNA sequence: TGTGCCAGCAATAGGGGTCGCACAGATACGCAGTATTTT. Protein sequence: CASNRGRTDTQYF.

The V call is TRBV28, the J call TRBJ1-5, with D hard to call. There are 13 residues in the CDR3. Germline V gene sequence: CDR1 MDHEN, CDR2 SYDVKM. Trimming took off 5 bases at V and 13 bases at J, with 18 bases between the two ends. The CDR3 DNA reads TGTGCCAGCAGTCCCCTGGGAGGCAGTTCGCAGCATTTT. Translation: CASSPLGGSSQHF.

The chain uses TRBV4-1 and TRBJ2-1, with D tentatively TRBD2 (6 bases). Germline CDR1 MGHRA, CDR2 YSYEKL. The germline V and J ends were trimmed by 5 bases and 6 bases, with 20 bases remaining between them. The CDR3 contains 16 residues. The CDR3 DNA sequence: TGCGCCAGCAGCAATCCTCTAGCGACATCAACCAATGAGCAGTTCTTC. Its protein is CASSNPLATSTNEQFF.

The chain has TRBV24-1 and TRBJ1-5, with TRBD1 matching 7 bases. This CDR3 has 15 amino acids. V lost 2 bases to trimming and J lost 6 bases; unmatched junction nucleotides: 6. CDR1 KGHDR and CDR2 SFDVKD come from the germline V gene. The CDR3 DNA is TGTGCCACCAGTGATTCCCGACAGGGAAGTCAGCCCCAGCATTTT. This gives the protein CATSDSRQGSQPQHF.

This clone was seen once. CDR3 sequence (DNA): TGCGCCAGCAGCTTGGGGACAGGGGGGTCCTACGAGCAGTACTTC. Translated: CASSLGTGGSYEQYF. The V call is TRBV5-1, the J call TRBJ2-7, with 10 nucleotides matching TRBD1. Germline V gene lookup returns CDR1 SGHRS and CDR2 YFSETQ. Germline trimming cut 0 bases from V and 1 base from J; bases unmatched to any gene: 1. This CDR3 has 15 residues. Variable domain in full (rest from reference TRBV5-1 and TRBJ2-7): KAGVTQTPRYLIKTRGQQVTLSCSPISGHRSVSWYQQTPGQGLQFLFEYFSETQRNKGNFPGRFSGRQFSNSRSEMNVSTLELGDSALYLCASSLGTGGSYEQYFGPGTRLTVT.

In its sample, this clone was seen once. This rearrangement joins TRBV27 to TRBJ2-2; 11 nucleotides align to TRBD2. CDR3 size: 14 residues. J gave up 6 bases and V 6 bases, and 3 bases lay outside the gene matches. Germline CDR1 and CDR2: MNHEY and SMNVEV (reference sequence). The CDR3 coding sequence is TGTGCCAGCAGGGGACTAGCGGCCGCCGGGGAGCTGTTTTTT. This sequence encodes CASRGLAAAGELFF.

This chain links TRBV5-5 with TRBJ2-7; TRBD1 aligns across 7 bases. This CDR3 comprises 15 residues. Germline CDR1 is SGHKS and CDR2 is YYEKEE (reference sequence). Losses at the gene ends were 3 bases for V and 7 bases for J; bases not matched to a gene: 13. This chain's CDR3 is CASSSPREGAGEQYF. The CDR3, as DNA: TGTGCCAGCAGCTCCCCGCGAGAGGGGGCAGGTGAGCAGTACTTC.

For this clone: This specimen includes other DNA sequences encoding the same CDR3. This chain joins TRBV5-1 and TRBJ1-3, with TRBD1 as a possible D gene (5 bases). In germline, CDR1 is SGHRS, CDR2 YFSETQ. The V end was cut by 2 bases, the J end by 0 bases, with 9 bases between. The CDR3 contains 15 residues. CDR3: CASSLTGTSGNTIYF. DNA for the CDR3: TGCGCCAGCAGCTTAACTGGGACCTCTGGAAACACCATATATTTT.

V is TRBV29-1 and J is TRBJ1-1; D gene unclear. CDR1 SQVTM and CDR2 ANQGSEA come from the germline V gene. The V end lost 3 bases, the J end lost 4 bases, and 18 bases lay between the germline ends. This CDR3 is 15 amino acids long. The CDR3, as DNA: TGCAGCGTTGAGAGCCAGCCTTTCGGCGCCACTGAAGCTTTCTTT. It specifies CSVESQPFGATEAFF. Drawing the rest from reference TRBV29-1 and TRBJ1-1, the complete variable domain is SAVISQKPSRDICQRGTSLTIQCQVDSQVTMMFWYRQQPGQSLTLIATANQGSEATYESGFVIDKFPISRPNLTFSTLTVSNMSPEDSSIYLCSVESQPFGATEAFFGQGTRLTVV.

This sequence joins TRBV5-1 and TRBJ2-2; D is possibly TRBD2 (5 bases). V lost 0 bases and J 3 bases, leaving 15 bases between the germline ends. The CDR3 covers 17 residues. Germline loops: CDR1 SGHRS, CDR2 YFSETQ. The CDR3 protein is CASSLGPEGGDTGELFF. The CDR3 nucleotides are TGCGCCAGCAGCTTGGGCCCAGAGGGTGGGGACACCGGGGAGCTGTTTTTT. The whole variable domain, remainder taken from reference TRBV5-1 and TRBJ2-2, is KAGVTQTPRYLIKTRGQQVTLSCSPISGHRSVSWYQQTPGQGLQFLFEYFSETQRNKGNFPGRFSGRQFSNSRSEMNVSTLELGDSALYLCASSLGPEGGDTGELFFGEGSRLTVL.

The chain uses TRBV27 and TRBJ2-2; no clear D. This CDR3 has 15 amino acids. CDR1 and CDR2 (germline): MNHEY, SMNVEV (reference sequence). Trimming shortened V by 5 bases and J by 2 bases, and 12 bases separated the two germline ends. The CDR3 DNA reads as TGTGCCAGCAGTCTGCGGCAGACCAACACCGGGGAGCTGTTTTTT. It translates to CASSLRQTNTGELFF.

The rearrangement uses TRBV15 and TRBJ1-1, with D maybe TRBD1 (5 bases). The germline V gene has CDR1 LNHNV and CDR2 YYDKDF (reference sequence). This CDR3 contains 15 residues. Trimming removed 1 base from V and 5 bases from J, with 14 bases in between. The CDR3 DNA reads as TGTGCCACCAGCAGAGGCTCGGGGGAGGGGACTGAAGCTTTCTTT. It yields the protein CATSRGSGEGTEAFF.

This chain's CDR3 is CASYGGGIETQYF. The CDR3 DNA sequence: TGTGCCAGCTATGGGGGGGGAATAGAGACCCAGTACTTC. This rearrangement joins TRBV2 to TRBJ2-5; 7 positions match TRBD2. The CDR3 totals 13 residues. The V gene's germline CDR1 is SNHLY and CDR2 FYNNEI. V was pared by 8 bases and J by 4 bases, with 7 bases of the junction left unmatched.

This chain links TRBV11-2 with TRBJ2-7; D possibly corresponds to TRBD1 (5 bases). Trimming removed 1 base from V and 3 bases from J, with 25 bases in between. Germline values: CDR1 SGHAT, CDR2 FQNNGV. The CDR3 sequence is 19 residues long. In DNA form, the CDR3 reads TGTGCCAGCAGCTTAGTGATCCGCAGGGTTGGCTCCTCTGGCTACGAGCAGTACTTC. Amino acid sequence: CASSLVIRRVGSSGYEQYF.

This clone has a single count. V and J are TRBV7-6 and TRBJ2-1, with 7 bases aligning to TRBD1. Per germline, CDR1 SGHVS and CDR2 FNYEAQ. The CDR3 spans 17 residues. The ends lost 1 base at V and 0 bases at J; junction bases unmatched: 6. The chain's CDR3 is CASSLEVGQSSYNEQFF. In nucleotides, the CDR3 is TGTGCCAGCAGCTTAGAGGTGGGACAGAGCTCCTACAATGAGCAGTTCTTC.